The 21 T cell receptor beta chains below were found in one sample sequenced in a study of blood T cells in healthy people across ages. A second PCR, run for roughly 7 to 12 cycles, used a sample-barcoded 5' primer plus a J-beta primer mix. TCRdb analysed the 5' RACE reads with MiXCR anew, one entry per CDR3 protein. The table includes fewer than 750,000 distinct CDR3 sequences, around 50% detected once. Sample: blood. These receptors came from a man older than 75 in good health.

The DNA of the CDR3 is TGTGCCAGCACCGAACAGGCTGGGGGCGCAACTAATGAAAAACTGTTTTTT. Amino acids: CASTEQAGGATNEKLFF. This chain uses TRBV5-4 with TRBJ1-4, with TRBD1 as a possible D gene (6 bases). CDR3 length: 17 residues. Trimming took 6 bases from V and 0 from J, leaving 18 bases between them. Germline CDR1 is SGHNT and CDR2 is YYREEE (reference sequence). Drawing the rest from reference TRBV5-4 and TRBJ1-4, the complete variable domain is ETGVTQSPTHLIKTRGQQVTLRCSSQSGHNTVSWYQQALGQGPQFIFQYYREEENGRGNFPPRFSGLQFPNYSSELNVNALELDDSALYLCASTEQAGGATNEKLFFGSGTQLSVL.

This clonotype was counted a few times. This chain joins TRBV10-3 and TRBJ2-3; weak D call: TRBD1 (6 bases). V was clipped by 7 bases and J by 4 bases, with 18 bases between them. CDR1 and CDR2 from the germline V gene are ENHRY and SYGVKD. This CDR3 has 15 amino acids. The CDR3 loop reads CAINPRAGEADTQYF. In DNA form, the CDR3 reads TGTGCCATCAACCCGCGGGCAGGGGAAGCAGATACGCAGTATTTT.

The gene calls are TRBV5-8 and TRBJ1-4, with D possibly being TRBD1 (6 bases). The V end lost 4 bases, the J end lost 8 bases, and 30 bases lay between the germline ends. Per the germline V gene, CDR1 is SGHTS and CDR2 is YDEGEE. This CDR3 has 19 amino acids. The CDR3 region has the DNA TGTGCCAGCAGCCCACGTTTCCGGGGCGGCCGGGATCAGGGGGAAAAACTGTTTTTT. Translation gives CASSPRFRGGRDQGEKLFF.

This sequence joins TRBV3-1 and TRBJ1-6, with D possibly being TRBD1 (5 bases). Trimming cost V 4 bases and J 10 bases, with 29 bases left between them. Germline V gene lookup returns CDR1 LGHDT and CDR2 YNNKEL (reference sequence). CDR3 length: 19 residues. This CDR3 is CASSPHEGNPSASVSPLHF. In DNA, the CDR3 is TGTGCCAGCAGCCCGCATGAGGGGAATCCCTCAGCTTCGGTCTCACCCCTCCACTTT.

V and J are TRBV6-5 and TRBJ2-4; D not certain. The V gene's germline CDR1 is MNHEY and CDR2 SVGAGI. The length of the CDR3 is 14 residues. Trimming removed 5 bases at V and 13 bases at J, with 21 bases between. CDR3 loop: CASSNQVAAYEQYF. The CDR3 region has the DNA TGTGCCAGCAGTAATCAGGTTGCGGCGTACGAACAGTACTTC.

The J gene is TRBJ2-3, the V gene TRBV4-1, with TRBD2 matching over 10 bases. V shed 3 bases, J shed 0 bases, and the junction held 6 bases outside the gene matches. Germline V gene sequence: CDR1 MGHRA, CDR2 YSYEKL. This CDR3 contains 17 residues. CDR3 region: CASSHLGLALSTDTQYF. CDR3 DNA: TGCGCCAGCAGCCACCTGGGACTAGCGTTGAGCACAGATACGCAGTATTTT.

Note on this clonotype: This may be a read error, as it is one base from a much larger clone. The rearrangement joins TRBV6-6 to TRBJ2-1; the D gene could be TRBD1 or TRBD2 (5 bases each). The CDR3 consists of 17 residues. The ends were cut back, 2 bases at V and 0 bases at J, with 14 bases in the middle. Germline CDR1 reads MNHNY; CDR2 reads SVGAGI (reference sequence). The CDR3 DNA reads as TGTGCCAGCAGTTACCCGAAGGGACGGAGCTCCTACAATGAGCAGTTCTTC. This encodes CASSYPKGRSSYNEQFF.

This clonotype came up a few times. The gene calls are TRBV24-1 and TRBJ2-3, with D possibly matching TRBD1 (6 bases). The germline V gene has CDR1 KGHDR and CDR2 SFDVKD. V was trimmed by 4 bases and J by 2 bases, leaving 15 bases between them. This CDR3 has 16 residues. The CDR3 is CATSDRRDKATDTQYF. CDR3 in DNA: TGTGCCACCAGTGACCGCAGGGACAAAGCCACAGATACGCAGTATTTT.

CDR3 DNA sequence: TGTGCCAGCAGCCCAGGGGGCACTTCTGGAAACACCATATATTTT. Amino acids: CASSPGGTSGNTIYF. The chain uses TRBV7-9 and TRBJ1-3, with TRBD1 matching over 8 bases. The CDR3 runs to 15 residues. V lost 5 bases to trimming and J lost 1 base; unmatched junction nucleotides: 4. CDR1 and CDR2 from the germline V gene are SEHNR and FQNEAQ (reference sequence).

This clonotype was detected only a few times. The CDR3 is CASSQVGQGNEQYF. The CDR3 nucleotides are TGTGCCAGCAGCCAAGTGGGACAGGGTAACGAGCAGTACTTC. The chain recombines TRBV4-2 with TRBJ2-7; 9 positions match TRBD1. The CDR3 is made up of 14 amino acids. Germline-derived CDR1 and CDR2 are LGHNA and YNFKEQ. Trimming took 1 base from V and 5 from J; bases not matched to a gene: 3.

This clonotype was seen a handful of times. The rearrangement uses TRBV7-9 and TRBJ1-5; 10 bases fit TRBD1. CDR1 and CDR2 (germline): SEHNR, FQNEAQ (reference sequence). The ends lost 5 bases at V and 4 bases at J; junction bases unmatched: 8. The CDR3 loop spans 16 amino acids. CDR3 in amino acids: CASSQGRTGGNQPQHF. The CDR3 region has the DNA TGTGCCAGCAGCCAGGGGAGGACAGGGGGAAATCAGCCCCAGCATTTT. Based on the CDR3 plus reference TRBV7-9 and TRBJ1-5, the full variable domain is DTGVSQNPRHKITKRGQNVTFRCDPISEHNRLYWYRQTLGQGPEFLTYFQNEAQLEKSRLLSDRFSAERPKGSFSTLEIQRTEQGDSAMYLCASSQGRTGGNQPQHFGDGTRLSIL.

This chain connects TRBV7-2 to TRBJ1-3; D not certain. CDR1 is SGHTA and CDR2 is FQGNSA in the germline V gene. Trimming removed 5 bases from V and 0 bases from J, with 5 bases in between. CDR3 length equals 13 residues. In DNA, the CDR3 is TGTGCCAGCAGCGCCGGCTCTGGAAACACCATATATTTT. It translates to CASSAGSGNTIYF.

This rearrangement joins TRBV5-1 to TRBJ2-6, with 11 bases lining up with TRBD1. Trimming removed 3 bases from V and 4 bases from J; junction bases left unmatched: 12. Germline lookup yields CDR1 SGHRS and CDR2 YFSETQ. The CDR3 is 19 residues long. The CDR3 loop reads CASSSQPGQGAAGANVLTF. The CDR3 DNA reads TGCGCCAGCAGCTCGCAACCTGGACAGGGGGCTGCGGGGGCCAACGTCCTGACTTTC.

J is TRBJ1-2 and V is TRBV20-1; a weak D match, TRBD1 (5 bases). Per the germline V gene, CDR1 is DFQATT and CDR2 is SNEGSKA (reference sequence). The germline V and J ends were trimmed by 0 bases and 2 bases, with 19 bases remaining between them. The CDR3 contains 17 residues. For the CDR3, the DNA is TGCAGTGCTAGAGACCGAACTCGGGGGAACAGGAACTATGGCTACACCTTC. Its translation is CSARDRTRGNRNYGYTF.

The rearrangement links TRBV6-5 to TRBJ1-1; no reliable D call. Germline V CDR1 and CDR2: MNHEY, SVGAGI. This CDR3 contains 15 residues. The V end was cut by 1 base, the J end by 1 base, with 10 bases between. Here the CDR3 DNA reads TGTGCCAGCAGTTACTGGGGAATGGGGAACACTGAAGCTTTCTTT. Its translation: CASSYWGMGNTEAFF.

V gene TRBV7-9 combines with J gene TRBJ1-1; D may be TRBD1 (6 bases). Germline V CDR1 and CDR2: SEHNR, FQNEAQ (reference sequence). Trimming removed 3 bases from V and 5 bases from J, with 10 bases in between. The CDR3 runs 13 residues. The CDR3: CASSFAQGTEAFF. CDR3 in DNA: TGTGCCAGCAGCTTTGCACAGGGAACTGAAGCTTTCTTT. The whole variable domain, filled in from reference TRBV7-9 and TRBJ1-1, reads DTGVSQNPRHKITKRGQNVTFRCDPISEHNRLYWYRQTLGQGPEFLTYFQNEAQLEKSRLLSDRFSAERPKGSFSTLEIQRTEQGDSAMYLCASSFAQGTEAFFGQGTRLTVV.

Regarding this clonotype: A single base separates this from a much larger clone, so it may be a read error. This chain connects TRBV6-6 to TRBJ2-7; TRBD1 matches 7 bases. Germline CDR1 reads MNHNY; CDR2 reads SVGAGI (reference sequence). V dropped 6 bases and J dropped 5; count of bases not matched to a gene: 10. The CDR3 totals 14 residues. Written as DNA, the CDR3 is TGTGCCAGCAGGTCACAGGGGAAGACTGACGAGCAGTACTTC. Its protein is CASRSQGKTDEQYF.

In its sample, this clonotype was seen a few times. This chain connects TRBV6-2 or TRBV6-3 to TRBJ2-1, with 13 bases aligning to TRBD2. Germline V CDR1 and CDR2: MNHEY, SVGEGT. The CDR3 runs to 13 residues. V gave up 6 bases and J gave up 8 bases; unmatched junction bases: 1. The CDR3 nucleotides read TGTGCCAGCAGGACTAGCGGGGGGCATGAGCAGTTCTTC. It yields the protein CASRTSGGHEQFF.

This clonotype was recorded once. The rearrangement joins TRBV20-1 to TRBJ2-5; 7 nucleotides align to TRBD2. The J call is uncertain, as TRBJ2-7 better fits the DNA end. Germline CDR1 DFQATT, CDR2 SNEGSKA (reference sequence). The CDR3 is 14 residues long. CDR3 sequence (DNA): TGCAGTGCAAACTTCCGGGGGGTGGGGGACGAGCAGTACTTC. Translated, it gives CSANFRGVGDEQYF.

The J gene is TRBJ1-1, the V gene TRBV7-3; unclear D gene. The ends were cut back, 6 bases at V and 1 base at J, with 9 bases in the middle. CDR3 length equals 13 residues. Germline values: CDR1 SGHTA, CDR2 FQGTGA. The CDR3 sequence: CASRSTENTEAFF. The CDR3 nucleotides read TGTGCCAGCAGATCTACAGAGAACACTGAAGCTTTCTTT.

The chain's CDR3 is CASAGQGYVNEQFF. CDR3 nucleotides: TGTGCCAGCGCAGGACAGGGGTACGTCAATGAGCAGTTCTTC. This rearrangement joins TRBV7-2 to TRBJ2-1; 9 bases are a match to TRBD1. Trimming removed 8 bases from V and 6 bases from J; junction bases left unmatched: 8. CDR3 size: 14 residues. The germline V gene has CDR1 SGHTA and CDR2 FQGNSA. The whole variable domain, filled in from reference TRBV7-2 and TRBJ2-1, reads GAGVSQSPSNKVTEKGKDVELRCDPISGHTALYWYRQSLGQGLEFLIYFQGNSAPDKSGLPSDRFSAERTGGSVSTLTIQRTQQEDSAVYLCASAGQGYVNEQFFGPGTRLTVL.